This entry concerns a single T cell receptor (beta chain). These data belong to a study of blood T cell repertoires in COVID-19. Study in general: Both acute and convalescent COVID-19 samples were obtained from the United States, Italy and Spain. The analysed material was cDNA or gDNA that came from T cells, B-cell-depleted T cells, or PBMCs.

In the authors' workflow: Amplification of reference gene primers provided the estimated nucleated cell counts. This table comes from immunoSEQ multiplex PCR, and its TCRdb copy is limited to in-frame clones, with some not included. Clone size and V and J calls were adopted from that table, with D and trimming inferred from the DNA. The data contain 110,000 to 150,000 clones, 81% of them singletons. Germline V gene lookup returns CDR1 MNHEY and CDR2 SVGEGT. V lost 4 bases, J lost 2 bases, and 6 bases stayed unmatched. The CDR3 consists of 15 residues. The gene calls are TRBV6-2 or TRBV6-3 and TRBJ2-7, with 9 bases aligning to TRBD2. This receptor was obtained from a human donor in a cohort sampled during active COVID-19. The sequencing input was peripheral blood. Here the CDR3 reads CASSSGGRAAYEQYF. The CDR3 nucleotides read TGTGCCAGCAGTTCCGGCGGGAGGGCCGCCTACGAGCAGTACTTC.